The 14 T cell receptor beta chains given below trace back to one sample, sequenced in a study of blood T cell repertoires in COVID-19. The protocol was immunoSEQ multiplex PCR, while the TCRdb copy is restricted to in-frame clones and leaves out a portion. The repertoire consists of tens of thousands of clones, with roughly four fifths occurring once and the leading ten covering around 30%. Sequences were obtained from peripheral blood. These TCRs come from a human donor in a cohort sampled during active COVID-19.

V usage is TRBV11-2 and J usage is TRBJ2-2; 10 bases fit TRBD2. After removal of 5 bases from V and 4 bases from J, the junction contained 10 bases not matched to a gene. The germline gives CDR1 SGHAT, CDR2 FQNNGV. This CDR3 has 17 amino acids. CDR3 bases: TGTGCCAGCAGCCGGGCCCGGCTAGCGGGGGTCACCGGGGAGCTGTTTTTT. This sequence encodes CASSRARLAGVTGELFF.

J is TRBJ1-4 and V is TRBV4-3; D is unresolved. The germline CDR1 and CDR2 sequences are LGHNA and YSLEER. The germline V and J ends were trimmed by 0 bases and 5 bases, with 13 bases remaining between them. This CDR3 contains 16 residues. The CDR3 sequence: CASSQDFRGMNEKLFF. The DNA of the CDR3 is TGCGCCAGCAGCCAAGATTTTCGGGGAATGAATGAAAAACTGTTTTTT.

V is TRBV5-1 and J is TRBJ2-3; a possible D gene is TRBD1 (5 bases). Germline lookup yields CDR1 SGHRS and CDR2 YFSETQ. V lost 7 bases and J lost 3, with 15 bases in between. CDR3 size: 14 residues. The CDR3 protein is CASGARGATDTQYF. The CDR3 nucleotides are TGCGCCAGCGGGGCTAGAGGTGCAACAGATACGCAGTATTTT.

The chain uses TRBV7-9 and TRBJ1-2; possible D gene TRBD1, 6 bases. The germline gives CDR1 SEHNR, CDR2 FQNEAQ (reference sequence). This CDR3 has 13 amino acids. V lost 3 bases and J 1 base, leaving 6 bases between the germline ends. The chain's CDR3 is CASSLDSNYGYTF. CDR3 nucleotide sequence: TGTGCCAGCAGCTTGGACAGTAACTATGGCTACACCTTC.

This sequence joins TRBV7-8 and TRBJ2-5, with 10 bases matching TRBD2. V gave up 7 bases and J gave up 0 bases; unmatched junction bases: 11. The CDR3 runs 17 residues. CDR1 is SGHVS and CDR2 is FQNEAQ in the germline V gene. In nucleotides, the CDR3 is TGTGCCAGCAAGCGGCTAGCGGGGGACCTGTACCAAGAGACCCAGTACTTC. Amino acids: CASKRLAGDLYQETQYF.

The chain couples TRBV28 to TRBJ2-3, with a possible D match to TRBD2 (7 bases). Trimming cost V 2 bases and J 0 bases, with 21 bases left between them. Germline loops: CDR1 MDHEN, CDR2 SYDVKM. The CDR3 totals 19 residues. CDR3 sequence: CASSLVGGAEPFSTDTQYF. The CDR3 nucleotides are TGTGCCAGCAGTTTAGTGGGGGGGGCGGAACCCTTTAGCACAGATACGCAGTATTTT. The whole variable domain, filled in from reference TRBV28 and TRBJ2-3, reads DVKVTQSSRYLVKRTGEKVFLECVQDMDHENMFWYRQDPGLGLRLIYFSYDVKMKEKGDIPEGYSVSREKKERFSLILESASTNQTSMYLCASSLVGGAEPFSTDTQYFGPGTRLTVL.

The rearrangement joins TRBV24-1 to TRBJ2-5; 8 nucleotides agree with TRBD2. V dropped 3 bases and J dropped 0; count of bases not matched to a gene: 5. Germline assignment: CDR1 KGHDR and CDR2 SFDVKD. The CDR3 consists of 16 residues. CDR3 coding DNA: TGTGCCACCAGTGATGGGGCGCGGGGGGACCAAGAGACCCAGTACTTC. This gives the protein CATSDGARGDQETQYF.

J is TRBJ2-5 and V is TRBV2, with D possibly being TRBD1 (6 bases). V was trimmed by 6 bases and J by 2 bases, leaving 13 bases between them. The CDR3 is 14 amino acids. Germline assignment: CDR1 SNHLY and CDR2 FYNNEI. CDR3 in DNA: TGTGCCAGCAGCCGAACAGGGATACAAGAGACCCAGTACTTC. The encoded protein is CASSRTGIQETQYF.

There are a few counts of this clone. J is TRBJ2-7 and V is TRBV6-2 or TRBV6-3, with 7 bases matching TRBD2. The germline V gene encodes CDR1 MNHEY and CDR2 SVGEGT. The CDR3 length is 17 residues. Trimming cost V 5 bases and J 3 bases; bases outside gene matches: 16. This chain's CDR3 is CASSLGFAGDLLYEQYF. CDR3 coding DNA: TGTGCCAGCAGTCTCGGTTTTGCGGGGGACCTCCTCTACGAGCAGTACTTC.

This chain joins TRBV7-2 and TRBJ2-2, with D maybe TRBD2 (6 bases). This CDR3 is 15 amino acids long. V lost 3 bases, J lost 1 base, and 9 bases lay in between. The V gene's germline CDR1 is SGHTA and CDR2 FQGNSA. The CDR3 protein is CASSFGGVNTGELFF. In nucleotides, the CDR3 is TGTGCCAGCAGCTTCGGCGGGGTGAACACCGGGGAGCTGTTTTTT.

V gene TRBV19 combines with J gene TRBJ2-5, with 8 bases fitting TRBD2. Germline V gives CDR1 LNHDA, CDR2 SQIVND (reference sequence). V trimming: 8 bases; J trimming: 5 bases; junction bases outside the gene matches: 7. This CDR3 has 13 amino acids. In DNA form, the CDR3 reads TGTGCCAGTTCCGGGGGGGCGCAGGAGACCCAGTACTTC. Its protein is CASSGGAQETQYF.

This clone has a single count. CDR3 bases: TGTGCCACAAGAGCCGGGACAGTCTATGGCTACACCTTC. It codes for CATRAGTVYGYTF. The chain recombines TRBV5-6 with TRBJ1-2, with 7 positions matching TRBD1. This CDR3 has 13 residues. V was clipped by 9 bases and J by 4 bases; unmatched bases: 9. CDR1 is SGHDT, CDR2 YYEEEE, per germline.

The chain combines TRBV2 with TRBJ1-1, with D hard to call. V was pared by 10 bases and J by 6 bases, with 12 bases between. The V gene's germline CDR1 is SNHLY and CDR2 FYNNEI. The CDR3 contains 11 residues. The chain's CDR3 is CATRGFAEAFF. CDR3 bases: TGTGCCACCCGGGGTTTCGCTGAAGCTTTCTTT. The complete variable domain, with remaining parts taken from reference TRBV2 and TRBJ1-1, reads EPEVTQTPSHQVTQMGQEVILRCVPISNHLYFYWYRQILGQKVEFLVSFYNNEISEKSEIFDDQFSVERPDGSNFTLKIRSTKLEDSAMYFCATRGFAEAFFGQGTRLTVV.

The chain links TRBV3-1 (or the pseudogene TRBV3-2) to TRBJ1-6; 7 bases are a match to TRBD1. Germline lookup yields CDR1 LGHDT and CDR2 YNNKEL (reference sequence). The V gene end was trimmed by 4 bases and the J gene end by 6 bases; junction bases not matched to a gene: 6. The length of the CDR3 is 15 residues. The CDR3 protein is CASSLKTGTNSPLHF. CDR3 nucleotides: TGTGCCAGCAGCCTAAAGACAGGGACTAATTCACCCCTCCACTTT.